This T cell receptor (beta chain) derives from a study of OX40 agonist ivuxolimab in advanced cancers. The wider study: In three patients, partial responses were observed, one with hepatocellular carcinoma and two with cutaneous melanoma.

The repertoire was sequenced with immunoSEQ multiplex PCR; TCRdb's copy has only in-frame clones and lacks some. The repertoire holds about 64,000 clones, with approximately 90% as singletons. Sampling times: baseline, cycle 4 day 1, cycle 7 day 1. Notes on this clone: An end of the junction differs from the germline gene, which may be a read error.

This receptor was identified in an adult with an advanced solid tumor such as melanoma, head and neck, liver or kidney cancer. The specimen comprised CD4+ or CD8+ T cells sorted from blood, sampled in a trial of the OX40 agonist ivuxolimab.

In DNA form, the CDR3 reads TGTGCCAGCAGGGGACAGCCAGAGGCCCAGTACTTC. This sequence encodes CASRGQPEAQYF. The rearrangement joins TRBV5-6 to TRBJ2-5, with 7 bases matching TRBD1. The CDR3 covers 12 residues. The germline V gene has CDR1 SGHDT and CDR2 YYEEEE.